The T cell receptor (beta chain) under discussion was sequenced for a study of cytomegalovirus exposure and HLA in healthy donors. Comments on this clone: Its antigen remains unknown.

The PCR was carried out with 60 Vbeta primers and 13 Jbeta primers. Profiling relied on immunoSEQ multiplex PCR, and the TCRdb table lists in-frame clones only, not all of them. The data hold 150,000 to 200,000 clones, with 65% to 85% observed a single time. Study outcomes and limitations: The authors later found most CMV-associated TCR beta chains appeared HLA-restricted. Researchers counted 164 TCR beta chains as cytomegalovirus-associated. Most subjects' HLA-A and HLA-B alleles were reportedly predicted from TCR beta sequences. Some segments of the V type, notably TRBV6-2 and TRBV6-3, were excluded as indistinguishable.

This CDR3 is 17 amino acids long. V lost 5 bases and J lost 0, with 19 bases in between. Germline CDR1 is SGHVS and CDR2 is FQNEAQ. The rearrangement links TRBV7-8 to TRBJ1-1, with D unclear. The sample taken for sequencing was PBMCs. The receptor comes from a man aged 40-50 years in good health and CMV-seropositive. The CDR3 sequence: CASSIWLEGSVNTEAFF. CDR3 nucleotides: TGTGCCAGCAGCATCTGGCTCGAGGGATCCGTGAACACTGAAGCTTTCTTT.